Each of the 11 T cell receptor beta chains below was sequenced from the same sample in a study of shared clonotypes between healthy human individuals. Clones were sequenced by immunoSEQ multiplex PCR, and TCRdb holds only the in-frame ones, with some missing. The sample has 2 million to 3 million clones; 80% to 95% are singletons. Sequencing was carried out using naive CD4+ T cells from PBMCs. Specified subset: CD45RA+ positively selected. These receptors were taken from a man between 18 and 29 years old in good health. Some clones in this sample may be carry-over from other donors' samples.

This clone has a single count. In DNA, the CDR3 is TGTGCCAGCAGCCCCCCTCTCCTGGATGGCGGGAGATACGAGCAGTACTTC. It encodes CASSPPLLDGGRYEQYF. This chain joins TRBV9 and TRBJ2-5, with 7 bases matching TRBD2. The J call may be mistaken, given a closer DNA end match to TRBJ2-7. The CDR3 is 17 residues long. Germline lookup yields CDR1 SGDLS and CDR2 YYNGEE.

The chain employs TRBV18 and TRBJ1-4; 12 bases agree with TRBD1. This CDR3 contains 15 residues. J was trimmed by 9 bases and V by 3 bases; bases with no gene match: 5. Germline V CDR1 and CDR2: KGHSH, LQKENI. The CDR3 here is CASSPSGTGGKKLFF. The CDR3 DNA reads as TGTGCCAGCTCACCTTCCGGGACAGGGGGCAAAAAACTGTTTTTT.

J is TRBJ2-2 and V is TRBV7-6; no reliable D call. The CDR3 totals 15 residues. V lost 2 bases, J lost 7 bases, and 14 bases lay in between. Germline V gene lookup returns CDR1 SGHVS and CDR2 FNYEAQ. The CDR3 region has the DNA TGTGCCAGCAGCTTATCCCAGCCTGGCGGCGGGGAGCTGTTTTTT. Translation gives CASSLSQPGGGELFF. The full variable domain, in which reference TRBV7-6 and TRBJ2-2 provide the parts outside the CDR3, is GAGVSQSPRYKVTKRGQDVALRCDPISGHVSLYWYRQALGQGPEFLTYFNYEAQQDKSGLPNDRFSAERPEGSISTLTIQRTEQRDSAMYRCASSLSQPGGGELFFGEGSRLTVL.

The chain links TRBV11-3 to TRBJ1-5; a weak D match, TRBD1 (5 bases). CDR1 is SGHNT and CDR2 is YENEEA in the germline V gene. V gave up 7 bases and J gave up 3 bases, with 19 bases separating them. This CDR3 has 16 residues. Written as DNA, the CDR3 is TGTGCCAGCACCAAGGCGGGGGGGTCGGACAATCAGCCCCAGCATTTT. This sequence encodes CASTKAGGSDNQPQHF.

V and J are TRBV5-1 and TRBJ2-7, with a weak D call TRBD2 (6 bases). The V end was cut by 6 bases, the J end by 6 bases, with 19 bases between. Per germline, CDR1 SGHRS and CDR2 YFSETQ. The CDR3 spans 14 residues. CDR3 sequence: CASTQGLAPGEQYF. In nucleotides, the CDR3 is TGCGCCAGCACTCAGGGACTGGCCCCAGGCGAGCAGTACTTC.

This sequence joins TRBV5-4 and TRBJ1-1, with TRBD1 as a possible D gene (6 bases). Between the trimmed V and J ends, which lost 4 bases and 2 bases, there was a span of 18 bases. This CDR3 region has 16 residues. Germline CDR1 reads SGHNT; CDR2 reads YYREEE (reference sequence). CDR3: CASSAFPGATNTEAFF. CDR3 bases: TGTGCCAGCAGCGCGTTCCCGGGGGCAACCAACACTGAAGCTTTCTTT.

J is TRBJ2-3 and V is TRBV29-1, with D unresolved. The CDR3 has 14 amino acids. V was trimmed by 6 bases and J by 0 bases, leaving 13 bases between them. Germline CDR1 reads SQVTM; CDR2 reads ANQGSEA. The CDR3 coding sequence is TGCAGCGTCAGAAACCAACCTAGCACAGATACGCAGTATTTT. This codes for CSVRNQPSTDTQYF.

A remark on this clone: This CDR3 is also generated by other DNA sequences in the sample. This chain links TRBV28 with TRBJ2-7; TRBD1 is a possible D gene (6 bases). V was trimmed by 4 bases and J by 5 bases, leaving 12 bases between them. There are 13 residues in the CDR3. The germline V gene encodes CDR1 MDHEN and CDR2 SYDVKM. This chain's CDR3 is CASSSGQSHEQYF. In DNA, the CDR3 is TGTGCCAGCAGTTCTGGACAGTCCCACGAGCAGTACTTC. Based on the CDR3 plus reference TRBV28 and TRBJ2-7, the full variable domain is DVKVTQSSRYLVKRTGEKVFLECVQDMDHENMFWYRQDPGLGLRLIYFSYDVKMKEKGDIPEGYSVSREKKERFSLILESASTNQTSMYLCASSSGQSHEQYFGPGTRLTVT.

The CDR3 DNA is TGCGCCAGCAGCCGACTAGCGGAGGGGTCCTACGAGCAGTACTTC. This sequence encodes CASSRLAEGSYEQYF. The chain combines TRBV4-1 with TRBJ2-7; 9 bases line up with TRBD2. Germline values: CDR1 MGHRA, CDR2 YSYEKL. The junction had 5 bases not matched to a gene; V was cut back by 4 bases and J by 1 base. The CDR3 has 15 residues.

The gene calls are TRBV4-2 and TRBJ2-6; no definite D call. Trimming stripped 0 bases from V and 0 bases from J, with 3 bases between. CDR1 is LGHNA, CDR2 YNFKEQ, per germline. The CDR3 length is 15 residues. CDR3 loop: CASSQDNSGANVLTF. The CDR3 nucleotides are TGTGCCAGCAGCCAAGACAACTCTGGGGCCAACGTCCTGACTTTC.

The chain uses TRBV28 and TRBJ2-1, with 8 nucleotides matching TRBD2. V gave up 8 bases and J gave up 0 bases; unmatched junction bases: 3. The CDR3 extends over 14 amino acids. Germline V gene data show CDR1 as MDHEN and CDR2 as SYDVKM. The CDR3 loop reads CASLSGSSYNEQFF. The CDR3 DNA follows: TGTGCCAGCCTAAGCGGGAGCTCCTACAATGAGCAGTTCTTC. Full variable domain (remainder filled in from reference TRBV28 and TRBJ2-1): DVKVTQSSRYLVKRTGEKVFLECVQDMDHENMFWYRQDPGLGLRLIYFSYDVKMKEKGDIPEGYSVSREKKERFSLILESASTNQTSMYLCASLSGSSYNEQFFGPGTRLTVL.